The 10 T cell receptor beta chains listed next were all sequenced from one sample in a study of T cell repertoires in cytomegalovirus infection. Via MiXCR, TCRdb re-called the reads, giving one row per CDR3 protein. The table includes under 800,000 distinct CDR3 sequences, approximately 24% detected once. The source material was CD8+ T cells from PBMCs. These TCRs come from a human donor in good health (CMV status not recorded). Some clones in this sample may be carry-over from other donors' samples.

This clonotype was detected only a few times. One end of the junction does not line up with germline, which may come from a read error. This chain joins TRBV6-2 or TRBV6-3 and TRBJ2-4, with D tentatively TRBD2 (5 bases). The CDR3 covers 15 residues. CDR1 is MNHEY, CDR2 SVGEGT, per germline. CDR3 coding DNA: TGTGCCAGCAGCTACTCCGGGGTAGCCAAAAACATTCAGTACTTC. Translation: CASSYSGVAKNIQYF.

The sample holds a few counts of this clonotype. The gene calls are TRBV5-1 and TRBJ1-1; 9 nucleotides line up with TRBD1. The CDR3 contains 17 residues. V lost 4 bases to trimming and J lost 1 base; unmatched junction nucleotides: 11. CDR1 and CDR2 (germline): SGHRS, YFSETQ. In DNA, the CDR3 is TGCGCCAGCAGCCCCCCGGGGACAGGGCAGGAGAACACTGAAGCTTTCTTT. It is translated as CASSPPGTGQENTEAFF.

This sequence joins TRBV6-2 or TRBV6-3 and TRBJ2-7; TRBD1 matches at 10 bases. Losses at the gene ends were 9 bases for V and 0 bases for J; bases not matched to a gene: 5. The CDR3 is made up of 14 amino acids. In germline, CDR1 is MNHEY, CDR2 SVGEGT. CDR3 protein: CASAGTGDSYEQYV. In DNA, the CDR3 is TGTGCCAGTGCCGGGACAGGGGACTCCTACGAGCAGTACGTC.

This clonotype showed up many times. The chain joins TRBV7-9 to TRBJ2-5; 12 bases fit TRBD1. The germline CDR1 and CDR2 sequences are SEHNR and FQNEAQ (reference sequence). The CDR3 is 16 amino acids. J gave up 1 base and V 4 bases, and 4 bases lay outside the gene matches. CDR3 loop: CASSSRDRGPQETQYF. The CDR3 DNA follows: TGTGCCAGCAGCTCCCGGGACAGGGGGCCCCAAGAGACCCAGTACTTC.

On this clonotype itself: This may come from a read error, since a much larger clone is one base off. V gene TRBV7-9 combines with J gene TRBJ1-1; D is perhaps TRBD1 (6 bases). CDR1 SEHNR and CDR2 FQNEAQ come from the germline V gene (reference sequence). Deletions cut 5 bases from V and 4 bases from J, with 11 bases between. The CDR3 runs to 13 residues. CDR3 protein: CASSPGQSTEAFF. DNA of the CDR3: TGTGCCAGCAGCCCCGGACAGTCCACTGAAGCTTTCTTT. Looking up the rest from reference TRBV7-9 and TRBJ1-1 gives the full variable domain: DTGVSQNPRHKITKRGQNVTFRCDPISEHNRLYWYRQTLGQGPEFLTYFQNEAQLEKSRLLSDRFSAERPKGSFSTLEIQRTEQGDSAMYLCASSPGQSTEAFFGQGTRLTVV.

This chain connects TRBV5-1 to TRBJ2-1; D call uncertain. Germline lookup yields CDR1 SGHRS and CDR2 YFSETQ. V shed 9 bases and J shed 9 bases, with 13 bases lying between them. This CDR3 region has 11 residues. CDR3 sequence (DNA): TGCGCCACCCTGTTTGGTGGTGAGCAGTTCTTC. It specifies CATLFGGEQFF.

This clonotype appeared many times. The chain combines TRBV12-3 or TRBV12-4 with TRBJ2-2; D may correspond to TRBD1 or TRBD2 (6 bases each). V lost 3 bases, J lost 6 bases, and 17 bases lay in between. The CDR3 covers 16 residues. The DNA for the CDR3 is TGTGCCAGCAGTTTGATCCCGGGGGCGCCGGCCGGGGAGCTGTTTTTT. Protein sequence: CASSLIPGAPAGELFF.

This clonotype was seen a handful of times. This chain links TRBV28 with TRBJ2-6; unclear D gene. Germline loops: CDR1 MDHEN, CDR2 SYDVKM. The V end was cut by 3 bases, the J end by 1 base, with 7 bases between. CDR3 length: 15 residues. The CDR3 nucleotides read TGTGCCAGCAGTTTCGTCGGATCTGGGGCCAACGTCCTGACTTTC. Translation: CASSFVGSGANVLTF.

The chain couples TRBV5-1 to TRBJ2-3; no definite D call. From germline, CDR1 is SGHRS and CDR2 YFSETQ. Trimming took off 0 bases at V and 2 bases at J, with 10 bases between the two ends. The CDR3 totals 15 residues. The CDR3 bases are TGCGCCAGCAGCTTGGACAGCACTAACACAGATACGCAGTATTTT. This sequence encodes CASSLDSTNTDTQYF.

The chain carries TRBV19 and TRBJ1-1; perhaps TRBD1 as D (5 bases). Germline V lookup: CDR1 LNHDA, CDR2 SQIVND (reference sequence). The CDR3 contains 12 residues. Trimming removed 6 bases from V and 3 bases from J, with 8 bases in between. CDR3 residues: CASRAGHTEAFF. CDR3 coding DNA: TGTGCCAGTAGGGCGGGACACACTGAAGCTTTCTTT.